This T cell receptor (beta chain) was sequenced during a study of cytomegalovirus exposure and HLA in healthy donors. CDR3 size: 11 residues. Deletions cut 4 bases from V and 3 bases from J, with 5 bases between. The germline V gene has CDR1 SQVTM and CDR2 ANQGSEA. It was with 60 Vbeta and 13 Jbeta primers that the PCR ran. Assay used: immunoSEQ multiplex PCR; TCRdb lists only in-frame clones, some missing. The data include under 200,000 clones; the top ten clones carry about 6.5%. This clonotype was sampled from a man aged 25 to 40 in good health and CMV-seronegative. Sequenced sample: PBMCs. The chain links TRBV29-1 to TRBJ2-3, with D uncertain. CDR3 loop: CSVARTDTQYF. The CDR3 DNA follows: TGCAGCGTTGCCAGGACAGATACGCAGTATTTT.